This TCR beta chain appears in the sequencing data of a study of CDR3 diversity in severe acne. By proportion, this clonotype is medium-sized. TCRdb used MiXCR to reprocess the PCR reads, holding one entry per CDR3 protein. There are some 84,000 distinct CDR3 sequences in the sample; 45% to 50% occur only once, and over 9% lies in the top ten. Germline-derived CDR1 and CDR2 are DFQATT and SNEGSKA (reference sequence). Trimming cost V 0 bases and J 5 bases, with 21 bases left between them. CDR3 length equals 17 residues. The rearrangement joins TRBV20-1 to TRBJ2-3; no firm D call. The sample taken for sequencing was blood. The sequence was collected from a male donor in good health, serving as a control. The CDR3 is CSARDLLVSQVVDTQYF. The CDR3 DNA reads TGCAGTGCTAGAGATCTGCTAGTATCCCAAGTAGTAGATACGCAGTATTTT.